This is a list of T cell receptor beta chains from one sample in a study of blood T cell repertoires in COVID-19. The method was immunoSEQ multiplex PCR; TCRdb's version includes in-frame clones alone and lacks a portion of them. The sample lists 150,000 to 200,000 clones, 81% seen once, with roughly 5.7% in the top ten. Material for sequencing was PBMCs or T cells enriched from blood (not recorded which). Receptor source: a woman in her thirties or forties with acute COVID-19. CDR3s include the opening cysteine and the closing phenylalanine or tryptophan.

cdr3_aa,j_call,cdr3_length,v_call
CASSKQGETQYF,TRBJ2-5,12,TRBV7-9
CASRLPGQNEKLFF,TRBJ1-4,14,TRBV18
CASSFYKSYEQYF,TRBJ2-7,13,TRBV6-5
CASSLQGSGSWDTQYF,TRBJ2-3,16,TRBV7-2
CASSPGTGSREKLFF,TRBJ1-4,15,TRBV18
CASSLDQTSGRNEQFF,TRBJ2-1,16,TRBV11-3
CASSEEQDKGYGYTF,TRBJ1-2,15,TRBV2
CASGPGTGNTIYF,TRBJ1-3,13,TRBV12-5
CASSYSGQGPQHF,TRBJ1-5,13,TRBV6-5
CASSGLAGGYTGELFF,TRBJ2-2,16,TRBV2
CASSTAEGANLGYGYTF,TRBJ1-2,17,TRBV28
CASRFKSWRGEKLFF,TRBJ1-4,15,TRBV12-2
CASSPPQAPGELFF,TRBJ2-2,14,TRBV11-3
CASSVDMYEQFF,TRBJ2-1,12,TRBV18
CASSALLQGMHEKLFF,TRBJ1-4,16,TRBV28
CASSSLSNEQFF,TRBJ2-1,12,TRBV5-1
CASSPPWRESADTQYF,TRBJ2-3,16,TRBV7-9
CASSQGQGNNQPQHF,TRBJ1-5,15,TRBV2
CASSLSGGVNSPLHF,TRBJ1-6,15,TRBV5-1
CAWTDSGSGELFF,TRBJ2-2,13,TRBV30
CASSQGGGRFSGNTIYF,TRBJ1-3,17,TRBV14
CASSTGLAGDGQFF,TRBJ2-1,14,TRBV5-4
CASSQPRRGSDSETQYF,TRBJ2-5,17,TRBV23-1
CASSPPRTTYYNSNQPQHF,TRBJ1-5,19,TRBV19
CASSPDRGGGRNQPQHF,TRBJ1-5,17,TRBV2
CASSLEQGGPYGYTF,TRBJ1-2,15,TRBV5-6
CASRQAANTGELFF,TRBJ2-2,14,TRBV4-1
CASSGKTSGNTGELFF,TRBJ2-2,16,TRBV11-3
CASSLGGQVETRKYGYTF,TRBJ1-2,18,TRBV7-8
CAWRLAGGTGELFF,TRBJ2-2,14,TRBV30
CASSIVAGVDNEQFF,TRBJ2-1,15,TRBV19
CASKTRADSSYNEQFF,TRBJ2-1,16,TRBV19